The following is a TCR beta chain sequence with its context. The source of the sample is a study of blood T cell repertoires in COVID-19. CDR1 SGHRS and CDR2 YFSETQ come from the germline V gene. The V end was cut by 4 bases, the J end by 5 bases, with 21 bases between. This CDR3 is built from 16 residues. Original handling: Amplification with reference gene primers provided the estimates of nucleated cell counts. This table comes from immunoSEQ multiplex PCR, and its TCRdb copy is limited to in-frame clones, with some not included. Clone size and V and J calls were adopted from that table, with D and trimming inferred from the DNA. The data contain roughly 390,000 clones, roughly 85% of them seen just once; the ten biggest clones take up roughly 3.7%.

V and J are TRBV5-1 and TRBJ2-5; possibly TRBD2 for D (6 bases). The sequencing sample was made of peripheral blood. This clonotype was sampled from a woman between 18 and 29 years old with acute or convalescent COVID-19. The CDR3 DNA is TGCGCCAGCAGCCCTCTCCTGACGGGAGCGAGTGAGACCCAGTACTTC. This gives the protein CASSPLLTGASETQYF. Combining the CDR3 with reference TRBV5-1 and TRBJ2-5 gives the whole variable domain KAGVTQTPRYLIKTRGQQVTLSCSPISGHRSVSWYQQTPGQGLQFLFEYFSETQRNKGNFPGRFSGRQFSNSRSEMNVSTLELGDSALYLCASSPLLTGASETQYFGPGTRLLVL.